A single sample is the source of the 23 T cell receptor beta chains below, sequenced in a study of Graves' ophthalmopathy and Graves' hyperthyroidism. For repertoire sequencing, the TCR beta CDR3 regions were amplified from RNA transcripts. Second-round multiplex PCR came after first-round RT-PCR with HTBI primers. Using its own MiXCR run on the multiplex PCR reads, TCRdb lists one record per CDR3 protein. In the table there are 200,000 to 250,000 distinct CDR3 sequences, about 22% of which are singletons. Material for sequencing was peripheral blood. Receptors originate from a woman in her fifties or sixties with Graves' ophthalmopathy.

This clonotype was counted at least ten times. CDR3 sequence: CASRNGRQGAVNQPQHF. CDR3 nucleotides: TGTGCCAGCAGGAACGGACGGCAGGGAGCTGTCAATCAGCCCCAGCATTTT. The chain is built from TRBV6-2 or TRBV6-3 and TRBJ1-5, with D maybe TRBD1 (5 bases). This CDR3 has 17 residues. With 6 bases removed from V and 3 bases from J, the gap between germline ends came to 21 bases. Germline CDR1 and CDR2: MNHEY and SVGEGT.

J is TRBJ1-2 and V is TRBV6-1; D remains ambiguous. The CDR3 runs to 17 residues. The ends were cut back, 5 bases at V and 0 bases at J, with 19 bases in the middle. The V gene's germline CDR1 is MNHNS and CDR2 SASEGT. The CDR3 region has the DNA TGTGCCAGCAGTCCACAATTAAGTTTGACGGCTAACTATGGCTACACCTTC. The encoded protein is CASSPQLSLTANYGYTF.

In its sample, this clonotype was seen a few times. This clone may be a read error of a much larger clone one base away. This chain links TRBV7-8 with TRBJ2-5, with D possibly matching TRBD2 (5 bases). Germline values: CDR1 SGHVS, CDR2 FQNEAQ. The CDR3 loop spans 13 amino acids. V lost 8 bases and J lost 4, with 14 bases in between. CDR3 sequence: CASLERTSETQYF. CDR3 DNA: TGTGCCAGCTTAGAAAGGACTTCAGAGACCCAGTACTTC.

The chain employs TRBV11-2 and TRBJ2-7; TRBD1 matches 8 bases. V shed 4 bases, J shed 4 bases, and the junction held 12 bases outside the gene matches. Germline loops: CDR1 SGHAT, CDR2 FQNNGV. The CDR3 runs 16 residues. The CDR3 loop is CASSSVAGQALYEQYF. The CDR3 region has the DNA TGTGCCAGCAGCTCAGTGGCGGGACAGGCTCTGTACGAGCAGTACTTC.

In its sample, this clonotype was seen a few times. The chain is built from TRBV27 and TRBJ2-7; D is unclear. V dropped 8 bases and J dropped 3 bases, with 5 bases sitting between them. CDR1 and CDR2 (germline): MNHEY, SMNVEV (reference sequence). The length of the CDR3 is 10 residues. CDR3 bases: TGTGCCAGCGGGTACTACGAGCAGTACTTC. Its translation is CASGYYEQYF.

This clonotype was seen at least ten times. CDR3 residues: CASTSRANTGELFF. In DNA, the CDR3 is TGCGCCAGCACGTCTCGCGCGAACACCGGGGAGCTGTTTTTT. The J gene is TRBJ2-2, the V gene TRBV5-1; unclear D gene. The germline V and J ends were trimmed by 6 bases and 0 bases, with 9 bases remaining between them. The CDR3 is made up of 14 amino acids. The V gene's germline CDR1 is SGHRS and CDR2 YFSETQ.

This clonotype was detected only a few times. The junction does not match germline at one end; this may be a read error. V is TRBV20-1 and J is TRBJ2-7; 7 nucleotides match TRBD1. This CDR3 is 14 amino acids long. The germline gives CDR1 DFQATT, CDR2 SNEGSKA (reference sequence). The CDR3, as DNA: TGCAATGCTAGAGCCGGGACAGCACCCTACGAGCAGTACTTC. Translating gives CNARAGTAPYEQYF.

In its sample, this clonotype was seen many times. This rearrangement joins TRBV30 to TRBJ2-6; D call uncertain. This CDR3 has 18 residues. Trimming removed 1 base from V and 0 bases from J, with 16 bases in between. The V gene's germline CDR1 is GTSNPN and CDR2 SVGIG (reference sequence). In DNA form, the CDR3 reads TGTGCCTGGAGTGGCGTCTGGTGGGCTGGCTCTGGGGCCAACGTCCTGACTTTC. This codes for CAWSGVWWAGSGANVLTF.

This clonotype was counted between two and nine times. V and J are TRBV2 and TRBJ2-2; D call uncertain. Germline V gene data show CDR1 as SNHLY and CDR2 as FYNNEI. The V end was cut by 7 bases, the J end by 7 bases, with 13 bases between. The CDR3 loop spans 13 amino acids. The CDR3 loop reads CASTRVYVGELFF. DNA for the CDR3: TGTGCCAGCACTCGGGTTTATGTCGGGGAGCTGTTTTTT. The full variable domain, in which reference TRBV2 and TRBJ2-2 provide the parts outside the CDR3, is EPEVTQTPSHQVTQMGQEVILRCVPISNHLYFYWYRQILGQKVEFLVSFYNNEISEKSEIFDDQFSVERPDGSNFTLKIRSTKLEDSAMYFCASTRVYVGELFFGEGSRLTVL.

In regard to this clonotype: A much more abundant neighbour one base away suggests this may be a read error. V and J are TRBV6-2 or TRBV6-3 and TRBJ1-5; a possible D gene is TRBD1 (5 bases). The CDR3 consists of 18 residues. Trimming shortened V by 4 bases and J by 0 bases, and 19 bases separated the two germline ends. CDR1 is MNHEY and CDR2 is SVGEGT in the germline V gene. The CDR3 here is CASSSTLRADYSNQPQHF. DNA for the CDR3: TGTGCCAGCAGTTCGACACTCAGGGCAGATTATAGCAATCAGCCCCAGCATTTT.

The table lists this clonotype with many counts. This chain connects TRBV12-3 or TRBV12-4 to TRBJ1-2, with 9 bases lining up with TRBD1. The CDR3 contains 13 residues. The V gene end was trimmed by 6 bases and the J gene end by 9 bases; junction bases not matched to a gene: 8. CDR3 protein: CASSRDRDISYTF. In DNA form, the CDR3 reads TGTGCCAGCAGCCGGGACAGGGATATTAGCTACACCTTC.

This chain links TRBV6-1 with TRBJ2-2; a possible D gene is TRBD2 (5 bases). V lost 1 base, J lost 5 bases, and 11 bases lay in between. The CDR3 runs 15 residues. In germline, CDR1 is MNHNS, CDR2 SASEGT. Here the CDR3 DNA reads TGTGCCAGCAGTGAAGGTCCCCGGAGGACCGGGGAGCTGTTTTTT. Translating gives CASSEGPRRTGELFF.

The chain employs TRBV6-1 and TRBJ1-2; the D is unclear. V lost 5 bases and J lost 1, with 8 bases in between. This CDR3 comprises 13 residues. Germline CDR1 and CDR2: MNHNS and SASEGT. As DNA, the CDR3 is TGTGCCAGCAGTTATGGGCTTAACTATGGCTACACCTTC. Translation: CASSYGLNYGYTF.

This clonotype was recorded at least ten times. The chain combines TRBV6-1 with TRBJ2-7, with TRBD1 identical over 9 bases. Germline trimming cut 5 bases from V and 0 bases from J; bases unmatched to any gene: 11. Germline CDR1 is MNHNS and CDR2 is SASEGT. The CDR3 length is 17 residues. Written as DNA, the CDR3 is TGTGCCAGCAGTCAAAGAAAGGGACAGGGAAGCTCCTACGAGCAGTACTTC. Protein product: CASSQRKGQGSSYEQYF.

The rearrangement uses TRBV15 and TRBJ1-1; D perhaps matches TRBD1 (6 bases). In germline, CDR1 is LNHNV, CDR2 YYDKDF (reference sequence). The germline V and J ends were trimmed by 4 bases and 0 bases, with 12 bases remaining between them. CDR3 length: 15 amino acids. The CDR3 sequence is CATSTRQEMNTEAFF. The CDR3 bases are TGTGCCACCAGCACGAGACAGGAGATGAACACTGAAGCTTTCTTT. The full variable domain, with the rest looked up from reference TRBV15 and TRBJ1-1, is DAMVIQNPRYQVTQFGKPVTLSCSQTLNHNVMYWYQQKSSQAPKLLFHYYDKDFNNEADTPDNFQSRRPNTSFCFLDIRSPGLGDTAMYLCATSTRQEMNTEAFFGQGTRLTVV.

V is TRBV15 and J is TRBJ2-7; D is tentatively TRBD1 or TRBD2 (5 bases each). V lost 3 bases and J lost 1, with 13 bases in between. The CDR3 covers 15 residues. The germline CDR1 and CDR2 sequences are LNHNV and YYDKDF (reference sequence). The CDR3 coding sequence is TGTGCCACCAGCAGGGATCCGGGACCTTCCTACGAGCAGTACTTC. This codes for CATSRDPGPSYEQYF.

This clonotype occurred many times. The gene calls are TRBV12-3 or TRBV12-4 and TRBJ1-5; D uncertain. The V and J ends lost 5 bases and 5 bases respectively, with 7 bases between them. CDR3 size: 12 residues. The CDR3: CASSPPDQPQHF. DNA of the CDR3: TGTGCCAGCAGTCCCCCGGATCAGCCCCAGCATTTT.

This clonotype was detected many times. This chain uses TRBV20-1 with TRBJ1-1; weak D call: TRBD1 (6 bases). The CDR3 extends over 14 amino acids. Trimming took off 4 bases at V and 2 bases at J, with 14 bases between the two ends. Germline CDR1 is DFQATT and CDR2 is SNEGSKA (reference sequence). The CDR3 reads CSAKRGTINTEAFF. CDR3 bases: TGCAGTGCTAAACGCGGGACAATCAACACTGAAGCTTTCTTT.

This clonotype has ten or more counts. The J gene is TRBJ2-7, the V gene TRBV28, with TRBD1 matching 7 bases. V lost 6 bases and J lost 12; bases outside the gene matches: 8. The CDR3 extends over 11 amino acids. Germline V gives CDR1 MDHEN, CDR2 SYDVKM. CDR3: CASSPGTVTYF. The CDR3 coding sequence is TGTGCCAGCAGCCCCGGGACAGTGACGTACTTC.

This clonotype was seen a few times. The chain joins TRBV28 to TRBJ2-7; D is unresolved. The CDR3 has 12 residues. V gave up 2 bases and J gave up 4 bases, with 6 bases separating them. CDR1 and CDR2 (germline): MDHEN, SYDVKM. CDR3 residues: CASSLVLYEQYF. In DNA form, the CDR3 reads TGTGCCAGCAGTTTAGTCCTGTACGAGCAGTACTTC. Based on the CDR3 plus reference TRBV28 and TRBJ2-7, the full variable domain is DVKVTQSSRYLVKRTGEKVFLECVQDMDHENMFWYRQDPGLGLRLIYFSYDVKMKEKGDIPEGYSVSREKKERFSLILESASTNQTSMYLCASSLVLYEQYFGPGTRLTVT.

This clonotype was detected many times. The chain has TRBV5-1 and TRBJ2-7, with D unresolved. From germline, CDR1 is SGHRS and CDR2 YFSETQ. The CDR3 sequence is 14 residues long. V was pared by 1 base and J by 5 bases, with 13 bases between. CDR3 nucleotides: TGCGCCAGCAGCTTGACGGCAGGCTCGGACGAGCAGTACTTC. Its protein is CASSLTAGSDEQYF.

The V call is TRBV30, the J call TRBJ1-2, with D perhaps TRBD1 (6 bases). V lost 5 bases and J 4 bases, leaving 20 bases between the germline ends. Germline V gives CDR1 GTSNPN, CDR2 SVGIG (reference sequence). This CDR3 is built from 15 residues. CDR3 protein: CAWDPTGNRGYGYTF. For the CDR3, the DNA is TGTGCCTGGGACCCCACAGGGAATAGAGGCTATGGCTACACCTTC.

This clonotype was seen only a few times. The chain is built from TRBV18 and TRBJ2-7, with D possibly matching TRBD2 (5 bases). The CDR3 has 14 residues. CDR1 and CDR2 (germline): KGHSH, LQKENI. Trimming stripped 2 bases from V and 1 base from J, with 9 bases between. In DNA, the CDR3 is TGTGCCAGCTCACCAGCCCGGGGATCCTACGAGCAGTACTTC. Translating it yields CASSPARGSYEQYF.